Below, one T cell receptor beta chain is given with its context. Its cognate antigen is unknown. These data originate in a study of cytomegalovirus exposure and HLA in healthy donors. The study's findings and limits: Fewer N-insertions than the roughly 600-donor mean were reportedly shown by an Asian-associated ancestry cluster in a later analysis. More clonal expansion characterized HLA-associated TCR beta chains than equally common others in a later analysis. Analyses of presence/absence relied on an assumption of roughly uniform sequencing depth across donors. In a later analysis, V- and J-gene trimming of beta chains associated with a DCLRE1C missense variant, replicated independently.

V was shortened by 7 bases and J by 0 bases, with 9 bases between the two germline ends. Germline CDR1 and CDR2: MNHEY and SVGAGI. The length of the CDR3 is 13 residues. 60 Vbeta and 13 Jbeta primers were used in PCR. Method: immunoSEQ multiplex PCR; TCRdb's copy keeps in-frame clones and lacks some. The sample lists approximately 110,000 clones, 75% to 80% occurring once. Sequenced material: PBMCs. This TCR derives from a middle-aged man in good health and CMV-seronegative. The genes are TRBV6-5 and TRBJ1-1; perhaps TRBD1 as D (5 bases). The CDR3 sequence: CASTDRMNTEAFF. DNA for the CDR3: TGTGCCAGCACCGACAGAATGAACACTGAAGCTTTCTTT.